The following is a T cell receptor beta chain sequence with its context. Its antigen is not known. The assay was immunoSEQ multiplex PCR, and TCRdb's table has in-frame clones only and misses some. The profile covers millions of clones, with 85% to 95% appearing a single time and under 2% taken by the ten largest. This sample was included in a study of shared clonotypes between healthy human individuals. Study-wide results and caveats: Memory subsets generally showed lower estimated richness than naive subsets. Limited genetic and exposure-history diversity came from having few donors.

As defined, naive CD8 cells were CD45RO-negative and positively selected for CCR7, with terminally differentiated effector memory CD45RA+ cells excluded. V was shortened by 4 bases and J by 3 bases, with 7 bases between the two germline ends. There are 12 residues in the CDR3. CDR1 is SGHNT and CDR2 is YYREEE in the germline V gene (reference sequence). This receptor was obtained from a man aged 18 to 29 in good health. Some clones in this sample may be carry-over from other donors' samples. Sequenced: naive CD8+ T cells from PBMCs. This chain links TRBV5-4 with TRBJ1-1; D gene ambiguous. The CDR3 is CASSRRDTEAFF. The CDR3 DNA reads as TGTGCCAGCAGCCGGAGGGACACTGAAGCTTTCTTT.